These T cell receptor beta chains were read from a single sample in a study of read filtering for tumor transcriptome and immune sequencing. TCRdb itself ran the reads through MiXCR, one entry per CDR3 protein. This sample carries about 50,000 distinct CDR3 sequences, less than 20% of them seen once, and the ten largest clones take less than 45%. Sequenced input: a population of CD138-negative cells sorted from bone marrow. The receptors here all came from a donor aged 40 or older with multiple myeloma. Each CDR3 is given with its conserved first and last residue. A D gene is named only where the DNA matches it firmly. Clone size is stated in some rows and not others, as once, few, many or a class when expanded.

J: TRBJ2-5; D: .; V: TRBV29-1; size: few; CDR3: CSVTGQGQETQYF; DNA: TGCAGCGTCACCGGACAAGGCCAAGAGACCCAGTACTTC
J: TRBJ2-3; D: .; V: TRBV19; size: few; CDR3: CASMGGYRSDTQYF; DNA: TGTGCCAGTATGGGCGGCTATCGATCCGACACGCAGTATTTT
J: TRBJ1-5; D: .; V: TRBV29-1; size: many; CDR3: CSVEDQENQPQHF; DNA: TGCAGCGTTGAAGATCAGGAGAATCAGCCCCAGCATTTT
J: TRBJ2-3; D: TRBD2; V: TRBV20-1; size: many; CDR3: CSAARAGGEADTQYF; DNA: TGCAGTGCCGCGCGAGCGGGAGGCGAAGCAGATACGCAGTATTTT
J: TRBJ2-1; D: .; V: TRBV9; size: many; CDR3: CASSVQPSNEQFF; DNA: TGTGCCAGCAGCGTCCAGCCCTCCAATGAGCAGTTCTTC
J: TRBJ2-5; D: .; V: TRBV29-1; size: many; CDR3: CSVRPRDNVETQYF; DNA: TGCAGCGTCCGACCCCGGGACAATGTGGAGACCCAGTACTTC
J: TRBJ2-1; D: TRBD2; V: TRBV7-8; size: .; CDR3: CASSLGISGIVEQLF; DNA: TGTGCCAGCAGCCTAGGGATTAGCGGGATCGTTGAGCAGCTCTTC
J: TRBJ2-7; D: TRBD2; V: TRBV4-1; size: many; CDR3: CASSQSGRAMIYEQYF; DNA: TGCGCCAGCAGCCAGAGCGGGAGGGCCATGATCTACGAGCAGTACTTC
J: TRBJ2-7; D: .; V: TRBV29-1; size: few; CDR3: CSVTGTTYSYEQYF; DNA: TGCAGCGTTACCGGGACCACTTACTCCTACGAGCAGTACTTC
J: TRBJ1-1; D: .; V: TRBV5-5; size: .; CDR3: CASSPATSANTEAFF; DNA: TGTGCCAGCAGCCCAGCGACAAGCGCGAACACTGAAGCTTTCTTT
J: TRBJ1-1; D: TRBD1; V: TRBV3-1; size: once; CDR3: CASSQEFGQGVAEAFF; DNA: TGTGCCAGCAGCCAAGAGTTTGGACAGGGGGTCGCTGAGGCTTTCTTT
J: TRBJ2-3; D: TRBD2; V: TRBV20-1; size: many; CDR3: CSAPAGRLTDTQYF; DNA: TGCAGTGCGCCAGCGGGACGCCTCACAGATACGCAGTATTTT
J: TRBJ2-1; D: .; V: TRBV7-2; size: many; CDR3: CASSLEQRSYNEQFF; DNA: TGTGCCAGCAGCTTAGAGCAGCGCTCCTACAATGAGCAGTTCTTC
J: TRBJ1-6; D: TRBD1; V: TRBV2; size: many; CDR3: CASHLVGQGISPLHF; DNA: TGTGCCAGCCATCTCGTGGGACAGGGAATTTCACCCCTCCACTTT
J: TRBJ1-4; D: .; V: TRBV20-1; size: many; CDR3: CSARDRTATNEKLFF; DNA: TGCAGTGCTAGAGATAGAACAGCAACTAATGAAAAACTGTTTTTT
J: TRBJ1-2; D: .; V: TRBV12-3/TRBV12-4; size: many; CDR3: CASSQSTRGYTF; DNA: TGTGCCAGCAGCCAATCGACGAGAGGCTACACCTTC
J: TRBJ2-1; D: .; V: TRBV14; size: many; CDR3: CASSYWDRAEQFF; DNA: TGTGCCAGCAGCTATTGGGACCGCGCCGAGCAGTTCTTC
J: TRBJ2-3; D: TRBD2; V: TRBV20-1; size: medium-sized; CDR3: CSVTPQRLAGHTDTQYF; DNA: TGCAGTGTTACACCACAACGACTAGCGGGGCACACAGATACGCAGTATTTT
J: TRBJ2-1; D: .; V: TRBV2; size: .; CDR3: CVSTERRGRGGEQFF; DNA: TGTGTCAGCACCGAGAGACGGGGGCGCGGGGGTGAGCAGTTCTTC
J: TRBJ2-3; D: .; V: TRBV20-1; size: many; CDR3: CSAKRSGDSTDTQYF; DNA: TGCAGTGCCAAGAGGTCAGGGGATAGCACAGATACGCAGTATTTT
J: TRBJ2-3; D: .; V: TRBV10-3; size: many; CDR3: CAISEMEGGTDTQYF; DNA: TGTGCCATCAGTGAGATGGAGGGCGGCACAGATACGCAGTATTTT
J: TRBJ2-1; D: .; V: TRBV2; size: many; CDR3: CANLVGNEQFF; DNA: TGTGCCAACCTCGTCGGCAATGAGCAGTTCTTC
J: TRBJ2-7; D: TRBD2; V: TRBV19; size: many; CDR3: CASSIGLAGGTGSYEQYF; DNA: TGTGCCAGTAGTATAGGACTAGCGGGAGGCACTGGCTCCTACGAGCAGTACTTC
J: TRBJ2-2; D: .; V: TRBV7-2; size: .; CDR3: CACSLVITGELFF; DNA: TGTGCCTGCAGCTTAGTGATCACCGGGGAGTTGTTTTTT
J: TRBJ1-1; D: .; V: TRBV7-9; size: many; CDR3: CASSPPGSRLNTEAFF; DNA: TGTGCCAGCAGCCCCCCGGGTTCCAGATTGAACACTGAAGCTTTCTTT
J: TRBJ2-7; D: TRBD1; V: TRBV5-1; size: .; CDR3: CASSLVGTEHYEQYF; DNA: TGCGCCAGCAGCTTGGTCGGGACAGAACATTACGAGCAGTACTTC
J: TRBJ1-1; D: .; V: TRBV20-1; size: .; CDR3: CSARDFTDEAFF; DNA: TGCAGTGCTAGAGATTTCACGGATGAAGCTTTCTTT
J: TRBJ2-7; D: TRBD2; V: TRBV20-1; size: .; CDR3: CSAAGTSGRVGYAQYF; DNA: TGCAGTGCTGCCGGGACTAGCGGGAGGGTAGGGTACGCGCAGTACTTC
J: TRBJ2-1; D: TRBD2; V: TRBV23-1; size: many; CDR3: CASSQESGRVLNEQFF; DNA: TGCGCCAGCAGTCAAGAAAGCGGGAGAGTCCTCAATGAGCAGTTCTTC
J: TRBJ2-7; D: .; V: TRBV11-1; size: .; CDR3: CASSPGEGEQYF; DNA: TGTGCCAGCAGCCCCGGGGAAGGCGAGCAGTACTTC
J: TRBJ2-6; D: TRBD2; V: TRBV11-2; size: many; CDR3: CASSPGLADSGANVLTF; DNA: TGTGCCAGCAGCCCGGGACTAGCGGACTCTGGGGCCAACGTCCTGACTTTC
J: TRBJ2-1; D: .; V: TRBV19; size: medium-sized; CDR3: CASSINPRVAGGNEQFF; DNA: TGTGCCAGTAGTATAAATCCTAGGGTAGCCGGGGGAAATGAGCAGTTCTTC
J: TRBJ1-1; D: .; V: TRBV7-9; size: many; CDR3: CASSLDEHLNTEAFF; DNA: TGTGCCAGCAGCTTAGATGAACACCTGAACACTGAAGCTTTCTTT
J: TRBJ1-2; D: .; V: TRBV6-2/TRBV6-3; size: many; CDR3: CASSDRTDHGYTF; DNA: TGTGCCAGCAGTGATAGGACAGACCATGGCTACACCTTC
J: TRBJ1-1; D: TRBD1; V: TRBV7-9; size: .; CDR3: CASSLQPGGNLEAFF; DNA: TGTGCCAGCAGCTTACAGCCAGGGGGCAATTTAGAGGCTTTCTTT
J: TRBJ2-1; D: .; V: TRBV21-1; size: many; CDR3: CASSNGRPPTYNEQFF; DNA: TGTGCCAGCAGCAATGGGCGGCCCCCCACCTACAATGAGCAGTTCTTC
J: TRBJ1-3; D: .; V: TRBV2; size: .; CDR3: CASSLSQGQLGAGNTIYF; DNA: TGTGCCAGCAGTCTAAGCCAAGGACAGCTTGGCGCTGGAAACACCATATATTTT
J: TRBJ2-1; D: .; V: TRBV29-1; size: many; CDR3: CSVEASSYNEQFF; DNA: TGCAGCGTTGAGGCAAGCTCCTACAATGAGCAGTTCTTC
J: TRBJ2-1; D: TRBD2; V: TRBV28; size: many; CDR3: CASSSIPGTSYNEQFF; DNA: TGTGCCAGCAGTTCCATCCCCGGGACTAGTTACAATGAGCAGTTCTTC
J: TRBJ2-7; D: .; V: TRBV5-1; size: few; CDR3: CASSFSGFYEQYF; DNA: TGCGCCAGCAGCTTTTCAGGATTCTACGAGCAGTACTTC
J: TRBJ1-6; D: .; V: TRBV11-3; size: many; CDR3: CASSLVGHNNSPLHF; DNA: TGTGCCAGCAGCTTAGTGGGACATAATAATTCACCCCTCCACTTT
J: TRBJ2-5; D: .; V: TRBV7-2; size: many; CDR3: CASTSGGESQETQYF; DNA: TGTGCCAGCACCTCGGGCGGGGAGAGCCAAGAGACCCAGTACTTC
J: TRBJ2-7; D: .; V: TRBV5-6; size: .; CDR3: CASSPGYQGSNSYEQYF; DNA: TGTGCCAGCAGTCCGGGGTACCAGGGGTCGAACTCCTACGAGCAGTACTTC
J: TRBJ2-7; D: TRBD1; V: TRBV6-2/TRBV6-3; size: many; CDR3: CAVEDRGPYEQYF; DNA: TGTGCAGTGGAGGACAGGGGACCCTACGAGCAGTACTTC
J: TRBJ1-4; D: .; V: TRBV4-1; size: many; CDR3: CASSQKSQGLSEKLFF; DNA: TGCGCCAGCAGCCAAAAATCACAGGGTTTAAGTGAAAAACTGTTTTTT
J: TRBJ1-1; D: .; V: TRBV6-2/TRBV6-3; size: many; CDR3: CASSPPPEAFF; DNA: TGTGCCAGCAGCCCGCCACCTGAAGCTTTCTTT
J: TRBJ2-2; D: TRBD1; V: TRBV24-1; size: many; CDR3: CATSDPGQGNTGELFF; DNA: TGTGCCACCAGTGATCCGGGACAGGGAAACACCGGGGAGCTGTTTTTT
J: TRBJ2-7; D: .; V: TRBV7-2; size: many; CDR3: CASSSDSRGRFSYEQYF; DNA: TGTGCCAGCAGCTCCGATAGCCGAGGGAGATTCTCCTACGAGCAGTACTTC
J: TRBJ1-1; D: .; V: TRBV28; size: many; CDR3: CASSLIFMNTEAFF; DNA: TGTGCCAGCAGTTTAATATTCATGAACACTGAAGCTTTCTTT
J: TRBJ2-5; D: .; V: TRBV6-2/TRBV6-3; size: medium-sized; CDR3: CASSYSIEETQYF; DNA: TGTGCCAGCAGTTACTCGATTGAGGAGACCCAGTACTTC
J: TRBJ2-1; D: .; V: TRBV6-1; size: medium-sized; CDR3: CASSEDSGNYNEQFF; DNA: TGTGCCAGCAGTGAAGACAGCGGAAATTACAATGAGCAGTTCTTC
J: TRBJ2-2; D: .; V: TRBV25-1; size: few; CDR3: CASSGPEAGFPGTGELFF; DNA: TGTGCCAGCAGTGGTCCCGAGGCCGGGTTCCCGGGCACCGGGGAGCTGTTTTTT
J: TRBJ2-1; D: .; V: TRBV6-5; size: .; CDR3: CASSSPGRGNNEQFF; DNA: TGTGCCAGCAGCTCCCCTGGGCGGGGAAACAATGAGCAGTTCTTC
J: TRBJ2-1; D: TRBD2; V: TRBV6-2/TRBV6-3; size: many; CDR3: CASSYSPTSGIYNEQFF; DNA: TGTGCCAGCAGTTACTCACCCACTAGCGGGATATACAATGAGCAGTTCTTC
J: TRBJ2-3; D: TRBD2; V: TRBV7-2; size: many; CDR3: CASSRTSGFTDTQYF; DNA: TGTGCCAGCAGCCGGACTAGCGGGTTCACAGATACGCAGTATTTT
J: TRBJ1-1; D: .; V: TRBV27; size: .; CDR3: CASKEEGGVLEAFF; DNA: TGTGCCAGCAAAGAAGAAGGGGGGGTTCTTGAAGCTTTCTTT
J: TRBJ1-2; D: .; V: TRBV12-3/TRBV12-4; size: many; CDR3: CASSPGINYGYTF; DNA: TGTGCCAGCAGTCCCGGGATCAACTATGGCTACACCTTC
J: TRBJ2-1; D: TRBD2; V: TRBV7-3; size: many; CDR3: CASSTGTSGTYNEQFF; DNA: TGTGCCAGCAGCACCGGGACTAGCGGTACCTACAATGAGCAGTTCTTC
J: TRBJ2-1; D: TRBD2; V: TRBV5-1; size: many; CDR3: CASSLGGTSGASYNEQFF; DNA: TGCGCCAGCAGCTTGGGAGGGACTAGCGGGGCCTCCTACAATGAGCAGTTCTTC
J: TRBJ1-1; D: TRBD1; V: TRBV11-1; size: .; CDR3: CASSPPDRGTTEAFF; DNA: TGTGCCAGCAGCCCCCCGGACAGGGGAACCACTGAAGCTTTCTTT